This TCR beta chain was observed in a study of shared clonotypes between healthy human individuals. The CDR3 extends over 13 amino acids. Trimming removed 5 bases at V and 6 bases at J, with 14 bases between. Per the germline V gene, CDR1 is SGHTA and CDR2 is FQGNSA. TCRdb's table, derived via immunoSEQ multiplex PCR, lists solely in-frame clones and lacks some. The sample lists hundreds of thousands of clones, around 73% occurring once. CD45RA+ naive and CD45RA-negative memory subsets were separated from CD4+ cells. The sample was memory CD4+ T cells sorted from blood. Stated subset: CD45RA-negative fraction. The rearrangement links TRBV7-2 to TRBJ2-7; no clear D. This TCR derives from a woman aged 25-40 years in good health. The chain's CDR3 is CASSRLENLEQYF. The CDR3, as DNA: TGTGCCAGCAGCAGACTGGAGAACCTCGAGCAGTACTTC.